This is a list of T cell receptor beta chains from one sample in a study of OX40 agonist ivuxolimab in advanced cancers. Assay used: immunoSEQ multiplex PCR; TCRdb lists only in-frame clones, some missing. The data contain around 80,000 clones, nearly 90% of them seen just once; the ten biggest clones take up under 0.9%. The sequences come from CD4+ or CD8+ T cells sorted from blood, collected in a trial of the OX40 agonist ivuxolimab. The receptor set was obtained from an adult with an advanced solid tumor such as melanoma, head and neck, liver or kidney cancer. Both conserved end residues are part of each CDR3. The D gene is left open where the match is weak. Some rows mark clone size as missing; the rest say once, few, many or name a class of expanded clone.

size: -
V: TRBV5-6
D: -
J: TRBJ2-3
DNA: TGTGCCAGCAGCTTGAGGCCAGCCACAGATACGCAGTATTTT
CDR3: CASSLRPATDTQYF

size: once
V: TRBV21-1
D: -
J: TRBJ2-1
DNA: TGTGCCAGCAGGGGGGGCCGGATCTATGAGCAGTTCTTC
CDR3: CASRGGRIYEQFF

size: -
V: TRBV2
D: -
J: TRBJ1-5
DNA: TGTGCCAGCAGTGAAGATCCCAGGGACCAGCCCCAGCATTTT
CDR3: CASSEDPRDQPQHF

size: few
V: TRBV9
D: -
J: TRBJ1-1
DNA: TGTGCCAGCAGCGTAGCTTTCGGGGATAGGGGTGAAGCTTTCTTT
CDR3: CASSVAFGDRGEAFF

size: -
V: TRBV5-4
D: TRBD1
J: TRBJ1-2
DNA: TGTGCCAGCAGCTCCACCACAGGGGCGGGCGGCTACACCTTC
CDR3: CASSSTTGAGGYTF

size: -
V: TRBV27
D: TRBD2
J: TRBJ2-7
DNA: TGTGCCAGCAGTTCGGAGGCGGGAGGGCCAGTTGAGCAGTACTTC
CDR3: CASSSEAGGPVEQYF

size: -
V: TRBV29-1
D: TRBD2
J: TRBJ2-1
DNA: TGCAGCGCCCAGCTAGCGGGACCCTACAATGAGCAGTTCTTC
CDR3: CSAQLAGPYNEQFF

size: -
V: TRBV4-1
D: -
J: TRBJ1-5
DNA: TGCGCCAGCAGCCAAGATCTTTGGAAATGGCAGGCAGGCAATCAGCCCCAGCATTTT
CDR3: CASSQDLWKWQAGNQPQHF

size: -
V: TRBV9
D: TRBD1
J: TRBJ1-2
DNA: TGTGCCAGCAGCGAAAGGGGACAGGGGGCTAACTATGGCTACACCTTC
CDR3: CASSERGQGANYGYTF

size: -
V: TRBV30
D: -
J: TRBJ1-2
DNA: TGTGCCTGGAGCTACAGTTCTAACTATGGCTACACCTTC
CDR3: CAWSYSSNYGYTF